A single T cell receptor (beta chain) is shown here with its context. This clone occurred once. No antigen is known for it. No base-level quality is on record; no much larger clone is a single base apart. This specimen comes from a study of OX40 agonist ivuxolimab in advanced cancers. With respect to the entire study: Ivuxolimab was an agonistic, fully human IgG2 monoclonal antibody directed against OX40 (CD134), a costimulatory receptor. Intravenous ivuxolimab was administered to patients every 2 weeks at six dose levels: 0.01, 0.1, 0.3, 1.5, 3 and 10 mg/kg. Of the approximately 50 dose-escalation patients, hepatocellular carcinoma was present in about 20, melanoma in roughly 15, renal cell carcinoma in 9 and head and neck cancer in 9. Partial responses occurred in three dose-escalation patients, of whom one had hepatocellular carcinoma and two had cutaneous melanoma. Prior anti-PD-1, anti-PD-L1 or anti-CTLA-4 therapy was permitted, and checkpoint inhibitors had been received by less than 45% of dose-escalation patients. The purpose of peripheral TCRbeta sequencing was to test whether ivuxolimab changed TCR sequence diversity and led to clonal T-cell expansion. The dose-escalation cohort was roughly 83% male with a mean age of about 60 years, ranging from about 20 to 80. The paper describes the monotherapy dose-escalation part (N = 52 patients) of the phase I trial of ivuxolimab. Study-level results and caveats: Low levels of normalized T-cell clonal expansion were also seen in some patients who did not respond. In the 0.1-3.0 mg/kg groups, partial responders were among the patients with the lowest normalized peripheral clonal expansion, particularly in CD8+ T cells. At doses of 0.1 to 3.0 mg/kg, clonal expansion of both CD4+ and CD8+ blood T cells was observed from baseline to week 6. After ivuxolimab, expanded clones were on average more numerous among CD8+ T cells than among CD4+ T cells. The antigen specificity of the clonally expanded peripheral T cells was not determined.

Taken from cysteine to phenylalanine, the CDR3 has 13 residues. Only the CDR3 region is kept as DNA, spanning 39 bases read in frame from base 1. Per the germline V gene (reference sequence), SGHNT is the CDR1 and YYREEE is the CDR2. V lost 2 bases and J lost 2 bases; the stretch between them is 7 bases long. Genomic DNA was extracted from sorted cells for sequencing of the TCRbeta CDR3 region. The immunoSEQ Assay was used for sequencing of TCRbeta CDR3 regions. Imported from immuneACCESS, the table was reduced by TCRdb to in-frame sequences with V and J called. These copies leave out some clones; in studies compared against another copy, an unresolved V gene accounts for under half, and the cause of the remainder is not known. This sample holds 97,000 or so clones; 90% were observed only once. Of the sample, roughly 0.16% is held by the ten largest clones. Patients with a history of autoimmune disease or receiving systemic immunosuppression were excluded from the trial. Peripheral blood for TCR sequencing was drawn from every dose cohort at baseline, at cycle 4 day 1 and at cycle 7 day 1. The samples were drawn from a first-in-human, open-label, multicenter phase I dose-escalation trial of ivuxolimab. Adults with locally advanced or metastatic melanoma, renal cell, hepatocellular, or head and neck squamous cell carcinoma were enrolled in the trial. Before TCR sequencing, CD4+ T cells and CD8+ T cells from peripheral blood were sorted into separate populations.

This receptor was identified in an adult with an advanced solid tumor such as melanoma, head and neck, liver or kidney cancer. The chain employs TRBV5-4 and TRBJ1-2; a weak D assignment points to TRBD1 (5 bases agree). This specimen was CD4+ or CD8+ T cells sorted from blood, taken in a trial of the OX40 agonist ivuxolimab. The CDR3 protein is CASSFDRNYGYTF. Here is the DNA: TGTGCCAGCAGCTTTGACAGAAACTATGGCTACACCTTC.